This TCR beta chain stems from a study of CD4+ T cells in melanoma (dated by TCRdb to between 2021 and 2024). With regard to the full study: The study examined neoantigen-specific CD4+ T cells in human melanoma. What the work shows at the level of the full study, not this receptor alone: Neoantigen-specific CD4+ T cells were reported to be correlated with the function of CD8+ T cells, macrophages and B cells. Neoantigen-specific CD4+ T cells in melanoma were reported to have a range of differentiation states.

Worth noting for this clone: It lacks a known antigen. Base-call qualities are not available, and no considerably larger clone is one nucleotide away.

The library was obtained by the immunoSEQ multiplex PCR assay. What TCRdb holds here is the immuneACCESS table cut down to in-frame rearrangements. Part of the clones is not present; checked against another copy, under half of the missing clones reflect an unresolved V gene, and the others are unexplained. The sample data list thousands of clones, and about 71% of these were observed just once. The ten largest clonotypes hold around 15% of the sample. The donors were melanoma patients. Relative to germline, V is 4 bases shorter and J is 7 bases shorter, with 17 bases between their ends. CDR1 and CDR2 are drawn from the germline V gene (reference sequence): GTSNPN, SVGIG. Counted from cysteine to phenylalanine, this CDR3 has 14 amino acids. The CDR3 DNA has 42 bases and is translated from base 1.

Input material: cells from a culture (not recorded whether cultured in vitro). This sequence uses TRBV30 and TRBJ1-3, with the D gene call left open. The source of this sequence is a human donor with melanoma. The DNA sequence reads TGTGCCTGGATTACAGAGGCCTATCACAACACCATATATTTT. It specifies CAWITEAYHNTIYF.